These 21 T cell receptor beta chains share one sample of origin, sequenced in a study of cytomegalovirus exposure and HLA in healthy donors. PCR used 60 Vbeta primers and 13 Jbeta primers. Clones were read by immunoSEQ multiplex PCR, and TCRdb kept only the in-frame ones, dropping some. This sample yields roughly 160,000 clones, of which approximately 83% are seen a single time; about 1.2% belongs to the top ten. The specimen was PBMCs. These receptors came from a boy under 10 years old in good health and CMV-seronegative.

The V gene is TRBV10-3, the J gene TRBJ2-5; TRBD2 matches 9 bases. CDR1 and CDR2 (germline): ENHRY, SYGVKD. The V gene end was trimmed by 4 bases and the J gene end by 11 bases; junction bases not matched to a gene: 8. CDR3 length: 13 residues. CDR3 bases: TGTGCCATCAGTGTAGCTAGCGGGAAGGGGCAGTACTTC. As protein: CAISVASGKGQYF.

This clone appeared a few times. The CDR3 here is CASGPQKETQYF. DNA of the CDR3: TGTGCTAGTGGTCCCCAGAAAGAGACCCAGTACTTC. The chain carries TRBV12-5 and TRBJ2-5, with D unresolved. The CDR3 contains 12 residues. Deletions cut 5 bases from V and 3 bases from J, with 7 bases between. From germline, CDR1 is LGHNT and CDR2 FRNRAP.

In DNA form, the CDR3 reads TGTGCCAGTAACCCCGGGACAGGGAGGAATACGCAGTATTTT. Its protein is CASNPGTGRNTQYF. The chain has TRBV19 and TRBJ2-3, with TRBD1 matching 9 bases. CDR3 length equals 14 residues. Germline values: CDR1 LNHDA, CDR2 SQIVND (reference sequence). Trimming removed 7 bases from V and 7 bases from J; junction bases left unmatched: 9.

The genes are TRBV7-9 and TRBJ1-2, with 7 bases fitting TRBD1. There are 16 residues in the CDR3. Trimming took 3 bases from V and 1 from J; bases not matched to a gene: 8. Germline CDR1 is SEHNR and CDR2 is FQNEAQ (reference sequence). CDR3 coding DNA: TGTGCCAGCAGCTTCCGGGACAGCGAAAATAACTATGGCTACACCTTC. Translated: CASSFRDSENNYGYTF.

This chain links TRBV6-5 with TRBJ1-5; 9 bases match TRBD1. CDR3 length: 14 residues. CDR1 and CDR2 from the germline V gene are MNHEY and SVGAGI. The J segment lost 6 bases and the V segment lost 2 bases, leaving 2 bases of the junction unmatched. The CDR3 here is CASSYRQGGQPQHF. CDR3 coding DNA: TGTGCCAGCAGTTACAGACAGGGGGGTCAGCCCCAGCATTTT.

The gene calls are TRBV6-5 and TRBJ1-2; TRBD1 agrees at 8 bases. CDR1 MNHEY and CDR2 SVGAGI come from the germline V gene. The V gene end was trimmed by 5 bases and the J gene end by 8 bases; junction bases not matched to a gene: 7. The CDR3 sequence is 13 residues long. This CDR3 is CASSKNRGEGYTF. CDR3 sequence (DNA): TGTGCCAGCAGTAAAAACAGGGGGGAAGGCTACACCTTC.

CDR3 sequence: CASSVQAGGSYNEQFF. CDR3 coding DNA: TGTGCCAGCAGTGTCCAAGCGGGAGGATCCTACAATGAGCAGTTCTTC. The J gene is TRBJ2-1, the V gene TRBV2; 9 positions match TRBD2. Germline CDR1 SNHLY, CDR2 FYNNEI. The V and J ends lost 4 bases and 1 base, in that order; junction bases with no gene match: 5. The CDR3 totals 16 residues.

This clone came up a few times. This rearrangement joins TRBV9 to TRBJ2-2, with TRBD2 matching 10 bases. CDR1 and CDR2 (germline): SGDLS, YYNGEE. This CDR3 is 18 amino acids long. J lost 0 bases, V lost 0 bases, and 5 bases had no gene match. The CDR3 protein is CASSVARLAGTNTGELFF. The CDR3 bases are TGTGCCAGCAGCGTAGCGCGACTAGCGGGTACGAACACCGGGGAGCTGTTTTTT. Full variable domain (rest looked up from reference TRBV9 and TRBJ2-2): DSGVTQTPKHLITATGQRVTLRCSPRSGDLSVYWYQQSLDQGLQFLIQYYNGEERAKGNILERFSAQQFPDLHSELNLSSLELGDSALYFCASSVARLAGTNTGELFFGEGSRLTVL.

The chain couples TRBV19 to TRBJ1-1, with 9 positions matching TRBD1. This CDR3 is 14 amino acids long. J lost 12 bases, V lost 5 bases, and 13 bases had no gene match. Germline values: CDR1 LNHDA, CDR2 SQIVND (reference sequence). Here the CDR3 DNA reads TGTGCCAGTAGTTCGAACACAGGGGGCGCATTACCTTTCTTT. Translated: CASSSNTGGALPFF.

The chain links TRBV13 to TRBJ2-7, with 7 bases that match TRBD2. V gave up 1 base and J gave up 2 bases; unmatched junction bases: 5. The CDR3 covers 15 residues. Germline CDR1 PRHDT, CDR2 FYEKMQ (reference sequence). The CDR3 DNA follows: TGTGCCAGCAGCTTAGCGGCAGGGAGGGCCTACGAGCAGTACGTC. Protein: CASSLAAGRAYEQYV.

This chain joins TRBV5-1 and TRBJ2-1; TRBD2 agrees at 11 bases. The CDR3 covers 14 residues. From germline, CDR1 is SGHRS and CDR2 YFSETQ. Trimming removed 5 bases from V and 6 bases from J; junction bases left unmatched: 4. The CDR3 spells CASSLAGGGNEQFF. CDR3 coding DNA: TGCGCCAGCAGTTTAGCGGGAGGGGGCAATGAGCAGTTCTTC.

V gene TRBV9 combines with J gene TRBJ2-3, with TRBD2 matching 11 bases. CDR1 SGDLS and CDR2 YYNGEE come from the germline V gene. V dropped 0 bases and J dropped 4; count of bases not matched to a gene: 13. This CDR3 region has 19 residues. The CDR3 loop is CASSVATGGLAGYSDTQYF. DNA for the CDR3: TGTGCCAGCAGCGTAGCTACGGGAGGACTAGCGGGCTATTCAGATACGCAGTATTTT.

The chain links TRBV30 to TRBJ1-1; 9 positions agree with TRBD1. Germline trimming cut 5 bases from V and 0 bases from J; bases unmatched to any gene: 10. The germline V gene has CDR1 GTSNPN and CDR2 SVGIG (reference sequence). The CDR3 consists of 16 residues. CDR3 sequence: CAWEPGQGFVNTEAFF. The CDR3 nucleotides read TGTGCCTGGGAACCGGGACAGGGTTTCGTGAACACTGAAGCTTTCTTT.

With regard to this clone: One end of the junction does not line up with germline, which may come from a read error. V gene TRBV30 combines with J gene TRBJ1-2; 8 nucleotides align to TRBD1. Germline values: CDR1 GTSNPN, CDR2 SVGIG (reference sequence). The CDR3 consists of 10 residues. CDR3 sequence reads: CATEGRGLFF. The CDR3 DNA is TGTGCCACGGAGGGCAGGGGGCTGTTCTTC.

This clone was detected a few times. The chain couples TRBV4-1 to TRBJ2-7; D is uncertain. There are 12 residues in the CDR3. The V end lost 2 bases, the J end lost 5 bases, and 7 bases lay between the germline ends. Germline V gene data show CDR1 as MGHRA and CDR2 as YSYEKL. Here the CDR3 reads CASSQPPDEQYF. The DNA for the CDR3 is TGCGCCAGCAGCCAACCCCCAGACGAGCAGTACTTC.

The V call is TRBV4-2, the J call TRBJ1-3, with TRBD1 matching 8 bases. This CDR3 has 14 amino acids. Trimming at V came to 4 bases and at J to 4 bases, leaving 3 bases not matched to a gene. Germline values: CDR1 LGHNA, CDR2 YNFKEQ. The CDR3 spells CASSPGDRGNTIYF. The CDR3 DNA sequence: TGTGCCAGCAGCCCGGGGGACAGGGGAAACACCATATATTTT.

In nucleotides, the CDR3 is TGCGCCAGCAGCCTGATAAGGGGGAACACTGAAGCTTTCTTT. Residues: CASSLIRGNTEAFF. The chain employs TRBV4-1 and TRBJ1-1; D is possibly TRBD1 (5 bases). Germline CDR1 is MGHRA and CDR2 is YSYEKL. The CDR3 has 14 residues. The ends were cut back, 4 bases at V and 1 base at J, with 10 bases in the middle.

The chain links TRBV5-1 to TRBJ1-1; D not resolved. Germline V gene lookup returns CDR1 SGHRS and CDR2 YFSETQ. The V end was cut by 6 bases, the J end by 1 base, with 10 bases between. This CDR3 has 13 residues. CDR3 in DNA: TGCGCCAGCACCCTAGTGGGGAACACTGAAGCTTTCTTT. It encodes CASTLVGNTEAFF.

This chain joins TRBV18 and TRBJ1-3, with D hard to call. Per the germline V gene, CDR1 is KGHSH and CDR2 is LQKENI. The CDR3 is made up of 15 amino acids. Trimming took 8 bases from V and 0 from J, leaving 14 bases between them. CDR3: CASHPPGNSGNTIYF. In DNA, the CDR3 is TGTGCCAGCCACCCCCCGGGTAACTCTGGAAACACCATATATTTT.

This chain links TRBV5-6 with TRBJ1-4; D is unresolved. V was cut by 3 bases and J by 8 bases, with 14 bases left in between. Germline CDR1 is SGHDT and CDR2 is YYEEEE. There are 14 residues in the CDR3. This CDR3 reads CASSSSVGREKLFF. CDR3 in DNA: TGTGCCAGCAGCTCGTCGGTTGGGCGAGAAAAACTGTTTTTT. Full variable domain (outside the CDR3, taken from reference TRBV5-6 and TRBJ1-4): DAGVTQSPTHLIKTRGQQVTLRCSPKSGHDTVSWYQQALGQGPQFIFQYYEEEERQRGNFPDRFSGHQFPNYSSELNVNALLLGDSALYLCASSSSVGREKLFFGSGTQLSVL.

The chain couples TRBV7-2 to TRBJ1-2; 10 bases line up with TRBD1. V dropped 1 base and J dropped 5; count of bases not matched to a gene: 10. CDR3 size: 17 residues. CDR1 SGHTA and CDR2 FQGNSA come from the germline V gene. CDR3 nucleotide sequence: TGTGCCAGCAGCTTAGAAGGACAGGGGGGCCTGGGGTATGGCTACACCTTC. It translates to CASSLEGQGGLGYGYTF.